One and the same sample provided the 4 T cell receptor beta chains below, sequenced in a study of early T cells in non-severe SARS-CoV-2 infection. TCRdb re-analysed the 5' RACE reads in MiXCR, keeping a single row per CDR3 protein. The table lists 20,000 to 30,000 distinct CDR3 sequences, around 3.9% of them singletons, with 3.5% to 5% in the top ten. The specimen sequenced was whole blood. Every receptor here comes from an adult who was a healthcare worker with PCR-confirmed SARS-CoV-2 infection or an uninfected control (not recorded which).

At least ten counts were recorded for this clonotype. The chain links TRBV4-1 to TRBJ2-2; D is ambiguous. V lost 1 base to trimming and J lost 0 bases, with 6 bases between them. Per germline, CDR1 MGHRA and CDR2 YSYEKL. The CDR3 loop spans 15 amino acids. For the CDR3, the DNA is TGCGCCAGCAGCCAAGTTACTACGAACACCGGGGAGCTGTTTTTT. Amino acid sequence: CASSQVTTNTGELFF.

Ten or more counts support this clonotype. The CDR3 region has the DNA TGTGCCAGCAGCGCGGGGGGTAGCGGGATCTATGAGCAGTTCTTC. Protein: CASSAGGSGIYEQFF. V gene TRBV11-2 combines with J gene TRBJ2-1; 8 nucleotides agree with TRBD2. Germline V CDR1 and CDR2: SGHAT, FQNNGV. The CDR3 contains 15 residues. V trimming: 5 bases; J trimming: 8 bases; junction bases outside the gene matches: 11.

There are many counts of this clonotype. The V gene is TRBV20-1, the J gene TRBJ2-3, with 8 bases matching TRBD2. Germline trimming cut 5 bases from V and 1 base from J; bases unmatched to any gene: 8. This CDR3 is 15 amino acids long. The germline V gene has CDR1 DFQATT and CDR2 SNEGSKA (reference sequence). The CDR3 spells CSALNSGKGTDTQYF. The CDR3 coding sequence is TGCAGTGCTTTAAATAGCGGGAAGGGCACAGATACGCAGTATTTT.

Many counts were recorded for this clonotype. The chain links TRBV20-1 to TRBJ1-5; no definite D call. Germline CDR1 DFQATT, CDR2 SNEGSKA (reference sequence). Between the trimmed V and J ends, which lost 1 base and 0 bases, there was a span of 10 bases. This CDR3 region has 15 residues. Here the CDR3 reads CSARGDVYSNQPQHF. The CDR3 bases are TGCAGTGCTAGAGGGGATGTTTATAGCAATCAGCCCCAGCATTTT.